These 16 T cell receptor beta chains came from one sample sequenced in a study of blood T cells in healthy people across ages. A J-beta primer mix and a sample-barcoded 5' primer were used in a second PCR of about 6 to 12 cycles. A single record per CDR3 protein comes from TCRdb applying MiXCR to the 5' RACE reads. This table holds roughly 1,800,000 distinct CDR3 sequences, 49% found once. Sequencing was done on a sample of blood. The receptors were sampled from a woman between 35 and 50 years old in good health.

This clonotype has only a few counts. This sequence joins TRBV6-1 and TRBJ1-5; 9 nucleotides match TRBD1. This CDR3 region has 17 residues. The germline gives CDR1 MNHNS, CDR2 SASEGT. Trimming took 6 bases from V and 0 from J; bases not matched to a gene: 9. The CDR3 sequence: CASSRDRAIHSNQPQHF. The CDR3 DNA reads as TGTGCCAGCAGCCGGGACAGGGCTATCCATAGCAATCAGCCCCAGCATTTT.

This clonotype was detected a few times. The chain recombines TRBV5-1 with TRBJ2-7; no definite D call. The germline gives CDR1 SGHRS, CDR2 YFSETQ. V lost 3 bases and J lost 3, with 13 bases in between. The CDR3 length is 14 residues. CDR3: CASSSVDRDYEQYF. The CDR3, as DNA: TGCGCCAGCAGCTCAGTTGATAGGGACTACGAGCAGTACTTC.

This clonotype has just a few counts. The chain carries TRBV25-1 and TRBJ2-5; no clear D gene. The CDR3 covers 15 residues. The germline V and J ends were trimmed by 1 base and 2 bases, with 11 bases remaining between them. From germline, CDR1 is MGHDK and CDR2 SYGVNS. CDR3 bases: TGTGCCAGCAGTGAATCCGGCCGGGTACAAGAGACCCAGTACTTC. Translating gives CASSESGRVQETQYF.

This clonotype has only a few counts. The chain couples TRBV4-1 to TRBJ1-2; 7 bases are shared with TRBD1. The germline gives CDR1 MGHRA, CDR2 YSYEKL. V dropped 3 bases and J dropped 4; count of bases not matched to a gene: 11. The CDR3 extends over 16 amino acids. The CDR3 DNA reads TGCGCCAGCAGCCAGAGTCAGGGGGTTGGGTTCTATGGCTACACCTTC. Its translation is CASSQSQGVGFYGYTF.

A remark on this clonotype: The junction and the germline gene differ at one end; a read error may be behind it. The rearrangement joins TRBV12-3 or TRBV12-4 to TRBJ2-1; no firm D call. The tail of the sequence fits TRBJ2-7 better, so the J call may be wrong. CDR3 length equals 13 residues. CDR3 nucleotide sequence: TGTTCCAGCAGTTTGGGGAACGCCTACGAGCAGTACTTC. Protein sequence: CSSSLGNAYEQYF.

The CDR3: CASSLSTANSNQPQHF. The CDR3 DNA sequence: TGTGCCAGCAGCTTATCGACGGCCAATAGCAATCAGCCCCAGCATTTT. V and J are TRBV7-2 and TRBJ1-5; D is ambiguous. Germline loops: CDR1 SGHTA, CDR2 FQGNSA. V lost 2 bases to trimming and J lost 0 bases, with 11 bases between them. The CDR3 is 16 residues long.

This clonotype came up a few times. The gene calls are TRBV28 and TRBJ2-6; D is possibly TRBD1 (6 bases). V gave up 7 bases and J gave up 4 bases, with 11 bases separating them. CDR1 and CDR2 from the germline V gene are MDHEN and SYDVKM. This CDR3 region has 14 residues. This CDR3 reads CASKQGGGANVLTF. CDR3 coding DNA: TGTGCCAGCAAACAGGGTGGCGGGGCCAACGTCCTGACTTTC. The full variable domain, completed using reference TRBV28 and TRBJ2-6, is DVKVTQSSRYLVKRTGEKVFLECVQDMDHENMFWYRQDPGLGLRLIYFSYDVKMKEKGDIPEGYSVSREKKERFSLILESASTNQTSMYLCASKQGGGANVLTFGAGSRLTVL.

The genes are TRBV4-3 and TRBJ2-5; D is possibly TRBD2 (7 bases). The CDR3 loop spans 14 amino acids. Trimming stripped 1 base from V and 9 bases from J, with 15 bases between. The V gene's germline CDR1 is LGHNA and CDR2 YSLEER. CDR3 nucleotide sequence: TGCGCCAGCAGCCAAGGTCGGGGGGCCACGGCCCAGTACTTC. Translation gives CASSQGRGATAQYF.

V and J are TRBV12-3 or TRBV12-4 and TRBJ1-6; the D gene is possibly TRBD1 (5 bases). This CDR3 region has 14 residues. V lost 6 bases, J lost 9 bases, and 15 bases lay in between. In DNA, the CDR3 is TGTGCCAGCAGAGGGTCGGGGCTAGGTTCACCCCTCCACTTT. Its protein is CASRGSGLGSPLHF.

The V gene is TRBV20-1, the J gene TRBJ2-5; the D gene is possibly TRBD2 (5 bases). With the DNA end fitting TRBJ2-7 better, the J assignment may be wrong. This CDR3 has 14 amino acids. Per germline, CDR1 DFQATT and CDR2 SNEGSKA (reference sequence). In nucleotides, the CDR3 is TGCAGTGCTGCCGGCGGGCAGCGACCCCACGAGCAGTACTTC. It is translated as CSAAGGQRPHEQYF.

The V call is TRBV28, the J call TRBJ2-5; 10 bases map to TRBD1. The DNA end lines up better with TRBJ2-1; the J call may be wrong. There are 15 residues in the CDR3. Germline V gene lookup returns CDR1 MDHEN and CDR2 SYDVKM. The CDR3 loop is CASSAPGQGQETQFF. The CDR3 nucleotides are TGTGCCAGCAGTGCCCCGGGACAGGGGCAAGAGACCCAGTTCTTC.

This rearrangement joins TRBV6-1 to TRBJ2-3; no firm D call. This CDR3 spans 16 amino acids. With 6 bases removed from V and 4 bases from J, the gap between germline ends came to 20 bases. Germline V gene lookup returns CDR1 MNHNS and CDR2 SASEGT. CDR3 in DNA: TGTGCCAGCAGAACCGACGGCAGGTTGAGCGCAGATACGCAGTATTTT. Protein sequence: CASRTDGRLSADTQYF.

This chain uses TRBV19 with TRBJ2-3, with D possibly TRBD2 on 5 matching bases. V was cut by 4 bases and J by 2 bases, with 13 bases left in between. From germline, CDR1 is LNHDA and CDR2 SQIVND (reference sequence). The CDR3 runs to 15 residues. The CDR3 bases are TGTGCCAGTAGTAGAGGACTGACACTCACAGATACGCAGTATTTT. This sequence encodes CASSRGLTLTDTQYF.

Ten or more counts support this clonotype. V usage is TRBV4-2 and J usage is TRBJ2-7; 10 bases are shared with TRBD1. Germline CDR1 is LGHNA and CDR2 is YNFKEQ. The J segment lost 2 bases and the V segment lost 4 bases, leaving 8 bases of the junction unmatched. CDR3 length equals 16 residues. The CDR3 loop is CASSPWGGTGAYEQYF. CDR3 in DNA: TGTGCCAGCAGCCCATGGGGCGGGACAGGGGCCTACGAGCAGTACTTC.

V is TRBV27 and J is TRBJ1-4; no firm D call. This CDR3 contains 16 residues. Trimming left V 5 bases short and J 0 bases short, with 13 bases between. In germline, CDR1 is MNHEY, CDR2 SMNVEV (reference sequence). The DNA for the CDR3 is TGTGCCAGCAGTCGATCCGGGAGCCCAACTAATGAAAAACTGTTTTTT. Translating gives CASSRSGSPTNEKLFF.

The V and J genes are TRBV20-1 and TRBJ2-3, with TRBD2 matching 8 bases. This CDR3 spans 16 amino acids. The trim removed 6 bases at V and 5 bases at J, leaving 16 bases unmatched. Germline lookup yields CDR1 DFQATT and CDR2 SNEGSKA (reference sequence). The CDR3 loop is CSATTERGFEGDTQYF. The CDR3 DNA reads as TGCAGTGCCACTACAGAGCGGGGGTTCGAGGGAGATACGCAGTATTTT.